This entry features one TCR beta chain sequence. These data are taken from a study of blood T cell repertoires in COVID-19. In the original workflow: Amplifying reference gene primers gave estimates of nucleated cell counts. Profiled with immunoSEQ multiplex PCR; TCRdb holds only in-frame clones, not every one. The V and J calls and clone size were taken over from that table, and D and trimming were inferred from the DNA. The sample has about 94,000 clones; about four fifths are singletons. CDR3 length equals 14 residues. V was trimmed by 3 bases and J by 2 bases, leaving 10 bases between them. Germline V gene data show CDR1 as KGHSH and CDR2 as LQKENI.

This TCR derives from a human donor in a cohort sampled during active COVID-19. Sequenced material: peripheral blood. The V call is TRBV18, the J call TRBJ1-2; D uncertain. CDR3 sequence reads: CASSPSRENYGYTF. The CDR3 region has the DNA TGTGCCAGCTCACCTTCCCGGGAGAACTATGGCTACACCTTC. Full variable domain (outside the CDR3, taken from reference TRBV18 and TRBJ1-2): NAGVMQNPRHLVRRRGQEARLRCSPMKGHSHVYWYRQLPEEGLKFMVYLQKENIIDESGMPKERFSAEFPKEGPSILRIQQVVRGDSAAYFCASSPSRENYGYTFGSGTRLTVV.